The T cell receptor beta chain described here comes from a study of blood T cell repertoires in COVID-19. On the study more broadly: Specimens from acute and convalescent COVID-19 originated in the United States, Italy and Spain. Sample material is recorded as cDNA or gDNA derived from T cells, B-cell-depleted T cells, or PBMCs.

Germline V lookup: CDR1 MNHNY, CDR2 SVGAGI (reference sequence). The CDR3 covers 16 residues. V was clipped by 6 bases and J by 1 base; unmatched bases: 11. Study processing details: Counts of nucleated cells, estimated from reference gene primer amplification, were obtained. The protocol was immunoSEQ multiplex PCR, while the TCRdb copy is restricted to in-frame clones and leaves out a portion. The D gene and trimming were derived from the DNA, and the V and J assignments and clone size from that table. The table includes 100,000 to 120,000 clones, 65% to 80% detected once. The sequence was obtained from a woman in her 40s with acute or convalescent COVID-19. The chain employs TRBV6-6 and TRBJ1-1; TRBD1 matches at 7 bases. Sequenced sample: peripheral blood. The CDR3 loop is CASRDRGRVRNTEAFF. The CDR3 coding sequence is TGTGCCAGCAGAGATAGGGGGCGGGTTAGGAACACTGAAGCTTTCTTT.